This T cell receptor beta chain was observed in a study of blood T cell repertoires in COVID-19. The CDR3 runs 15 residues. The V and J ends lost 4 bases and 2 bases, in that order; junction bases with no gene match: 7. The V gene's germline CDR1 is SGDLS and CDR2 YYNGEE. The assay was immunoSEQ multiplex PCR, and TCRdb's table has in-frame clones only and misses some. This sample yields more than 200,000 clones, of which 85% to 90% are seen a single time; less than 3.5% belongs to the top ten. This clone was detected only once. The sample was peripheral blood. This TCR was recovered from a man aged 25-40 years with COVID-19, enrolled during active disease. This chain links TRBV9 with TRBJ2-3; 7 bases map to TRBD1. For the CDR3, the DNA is TGTGCCAGCAGCACCACGACAGGGAACACAGATACGCAGTATTTT. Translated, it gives CASSTTTGNTDTQYF.